This is a list of T cell receptor beta chains from one sample in a study of T cells in localized non-small cell lung cancer. Only in-frame clones appear in the TCRdb table, and some are missing; sequencing was by immunoSEQ multiplex PCR. Of 2,600 or so clones listed, approximately 20% are singletons. Material: normal lung tissue next to the tumor, obtained before any cancer treatment. These receptors were taken from a male donor at least 60 years old with stage I squamous cell lung carcinoma. Both conserved end residues are part of each CDR3. D genes are given only for firm matches. Size is omitted from some rows. Given values are once, few, many or a class for expanded clones.

v_gene	j_gene	abundance	d_gene	CDR3aa	CDR3nt
TRBV11-3	TRBJ1-1	few	.	CASSLVPSRTMNTEAFF	TGTGCCAGCAGCTTGGTCCCATCCCGGACCATGAACACTGAAGCTTTCTTT
TRBV30	TRBJ2-2	few	.	CAWRGTVNTGELFF	TGTGCCTGGAGGGGAACAGTGAACACCGGGGAGCTGTTTTTT
TRBV11-3	TRBJ2-1	medium-sized	.	CASTWTLFGTNNEQFF	TGTGCCAGCACTTGGACCCTTTTCGGGACAAACAATGAGCAGTTCTTC
TRBV30	TRBJ1-4	few	.	CAWSLLRGEKLFF	TGTGCCTGGAGTCTTCTCCGGGGCGAAAAACTGTTTTTT
TRBV6-8	TRBJ2-1	medium-sized	.	CASSVSIAQKQFF	TGTGCCAGCAGCGTCTCAATCGCTCAAAAGCAGTTCTTC
TRBV6-8	TRBJ2-2	medium-sized	TRBD2	CASSATSGSTGELFF	TGTGCCAGCAGTGCGACTAGCGGGTCAACCGGGGAGCTGTTTTTT
TRBV7-1	TRBJ2-5	few	.	CASSQTQRETQYF	TGTGCCAGCAGCCAAACTCAAAGGGAGACCCAGTACTTC
TRBV19	TRBJ1-5	few	TRBD1	CAREDRGNNQPQHF	TGTGCCAGGGAGGACAGGGGTAACAATCAGCCCCAGCATTTT
TRBV11-3	TRBJ1-2	large	TRBD1	CASSLVGQENYGYTF	TGTGCCAGCAGCTTGGTGGGACAGGAAAACTATGGCTACACCTTC
TRBV9	TRBJ2-1	few	.	CASSVGQGFVANEQFF	TGTGCCAGCAGCGTAGGCCAGGGTTTCGTAGCGAATGAGCAGTTCTTC
TRBV11-3	TRBJ2-1	few	TRBD2	CASSSSSGESYNEQFF	TGTGCCAGCAGCTCCTCTAGCGGTGAATCCTACAATGAGCAGTTCTTC
TRBV6-8	TRBJ1-1	.	.	CASSLRQAGTEAFF	TGTGCCAGCAGTCTCCGACAAGCGGGGACTGAAGCTTTCTTT
TRBV19	TRBJ2-5	.	.	CASSDRYQETQYF	TGTGCCAGCTCCGACAGGTACCAAGAGACCCAGTACTTC
TRBV5-1	TRBJ1-2	.	.	CASSLLDGNYGYTF	TGCGCCAGCAGCTTGCTGGACGGGAACTATGGCTACACCTTC
TRBV19	TRBJ2-2	few	TRBD2	CASSRRTSGNTGELFF	TGTGCCAGTAGTCGACGAACTAGCGGGAACACCGGGGAGCTGTTTTTT
TRBV9	TRBJ1-1	large	.	CASSRTTMNTEAFF	TGTGCCAGCTCCCGGACAACCATGAACACTGAAGCTTTCTTT
TRBV7-5	TRBJ2-7	few	.	CASSPGQFSYEQYF	TGTGCCAGCAGCCCCGGACAGTTTTCCTACGAGCAGTACTTC
TRBV6-8	TRBJ1-5	medium-sized	TRBD1	CASRGQGNGSNQPQHF	TGTGCCAGCAGAGGACAGGGCAATGGGAGCAATCAGCCCCAGCATTTT
TRBV14	TRBJ2-3	.	.	CASSRGAPGTDTQYF	TGTGCCAGCAGCCGCGGGGCCCCCGGAACAGATACGCAGTATTTT
TRBV5-1	TRBJ2-7	few	.	CASSSTGGILGSYEQYF	TGCGCCAGCAGCTCGACAGGCGGGATACTGGGCTCCTACGAGCAGTACTTC
TRBV29-1	TRBJ2-5	.	.	CSANAPGLETQYF	TGCAGCGCCAATGCGCCAGGGTTGGAGACCCAGTACTTC
TRBV19	TRBJ2-5	.	.	CASKGRGWAETQYF	TGTGCCAGTAAAGGGAGGGGGTGGGCGGAGACCCAGTACTTC
TRBV11-3	TRBJ2-7	medium-sized	TRBD2	CASSLLAGDYEQYF	TGTGCCAGCAGCCTACTAGCGGGAGACTACGAGCAGTACTTC
TRBV19	TRBJ2-2	few	.	CASSAGRTGELFF	TGTGCCAGTAGTGCCGGGCGCACCGGGGAGCTGTTTTTT
TRBV14	TRBJ2-7	.	TRBD2	CASSQAVGSGLAGGYEQYF	TGTGCCAGCAGCCAAGCCGTGGGCAGTGGACTAGCGGGAGGCTACGAGCAGTACTTC
TRBV5-1	TRBJ1-1	.	TRBD1	CASSYGQEGTEAFF	TGCGCCAGCAGCTACGGACAGGAGGGCACTGAAGCTTTCTTT
TRBV11-3	TRBJ2-3	medium-sized	TRBD2	CASSLELAGGRDTQYF	TGTGCCAGCAGCTTGGAACTAGCGGGAGGGCGAGATACGCAGTATTTT
TRBV11-3	TRBJ1-3	.	.	CASSLLADGSIGNTIYF	TGTGCCAGCAGCTTATTGGCCGACGGATCTATTGGAAACACCATATATTTT
TRBV6-8	TRBJ1-2	large	.	CASSTDRFPYGYTF	TGTGCCAGCAGCACAGACAGATTCCCTTATGGCTACACCTTC
TRBV30	TRBJ1-2	.	.	CAWAGPVSRKNTF	TGTGCCTGGGCTGGGCCGGTCTCCCGTAAGAACACCTTC
TRBV5-1	TRBJ2-1	few	TRBD2	CASSLAPGLADEQFF	TGCGCCAGCAGCTTGGCCCCGGGACTAGCCGATGAGCAGTTCTTC
TRBV5-1	TRBJ1-5	few	.	CASSLNAVGAGNQPQHF	TGCGCCAGCAGCTTGAACGCGGTTGGGGCAGGTAATCAGCCCCAGCATTTT
TRBV18	TRBJ2-1	.	.	CASSPPGGPQFF	TGTGCCAGCTCACCACCCGGGGGACCGCAGTTCTTC
TRBV11-3	TRBJ1-1	medium-sized	.	CASSSGTLNTEAFF	TGTGCCAGCAGCTCCGGGACGTTGAACACTGAAGCTTTCTTT
TRBV6-8	TRBJ1-6	few	TRBD1	CAARPGQGIESPLHF	TGTGCCGCCCGTCCCGGACAGGGGATCGAGTCACCCCTCCACTTT
TRBV18	TRBJ2-1	.	TRBD2	CASSPIRTGGVEQFF	TGTGCCAGCTCACCAATTAGAACGGGAGGGGTTGAGCAGTTCTTC
TRBV15	TRBJ2-1	once	.	CATSPTGISSSYNEQFF	TGTGCCACCAGTCCTACAGGGATCTCAAGCTCCTACAATGAGCAGTTCTTC
TRBV9	TRBJ2-3	few	TRBD1	CASSVGQGFVDTQYF	TGTGCCAGCAGCGTAGGACAGGGGTTCGTGGATACGCAGTATTTT
TRBV9	TRBJ2-7	medium-sized	.	CASSAQGAYEQYF	TGTGCCAGCAGCGCGCAGGGTGCGTACGAGCAGTACTTC
TRBV5-1	TRBJ2-5	few	TRBD2	CASSLVTSGQGGETQYF	TGCGCCAGCAGCCTCGTTACTAGCGGGCAAGGCGGAGAGACCCAGTACTTC
TRBV19	TRBJ2-1	few	.	CASSITGIIHEQFF	TGTGCCAGTAGTATTACGGGGATTATACATGAGCAGTTCTTC
TRBV30	TRBJ2-7	.	.	CAWSPNTYEQYF	TGTGCCTGGTCACCGAACACCTACGAGCAGTACTTC
TRBV11-3	TRBJ1-1	.	.	CASSLDGSSTEAFF	TGTGCCAGCAGCTTAGACGGGTCTAGCACTGAAGCTTTCTTT
TRBV11-3	TRBJ2-2	medium-sized	.	CASSLILNTGELFF	TGTGCCAGCAGCCTTATTCTGAACACCGGGGAGCTGTTTTTT
TRBV29-1	TRBJ2-3	.	.	CSVEGLEGDTQYF	TGCAGCGTTGAAGGGCTAGAGGGAGATACGCAGTATTTT
TRBV5-1	TRBJ2-5	.	TRBD1	CASSRGRSGETQYF	TGCGCCAGCAGCAGGGGGCGGTCAGGGGAGACCCAGTACTTC
TRBV19	TRBJ1-2	few	.	CASSIYAQGGYTF	TGTGCCAGTAGTATATATGCACAAGGTGGCTACACCTTC
TRBV19	TRBJ2-7	few	.	CASSSWTDYEQYF	TGTGCCAGTAGCTCGTGGACGGACTACGAGCAGTACTTC
TRBV6-8	TRBJ1-1	few	TRBD1	CAIAEWDREEPGTEAFF	TGTGCCATCGCCGAGTGGGACAGGGAAGAACCTGGCACTGAAGCTTTCTTT
TRBV30	TRBJ2-3	.	.	CAWSVGQGVTDTQYF	TGTGCCTGGAGTGTCGGTCAGGGAGTAACAGATACGCAGTATTTT
TRBV28	TRBJ2-1	few	TRBD2	CASFRLAGYNEQFF	TGTGCCAGTTTTCGACTAGCAGGATACAATGAGCAGTTCTTC
TRBV6-8	TRBJ2-3	.	.	CASSRRGSGPSDTQYF	TGTGCCAGCAGCCGCCGGGGTAGCGGTCCCTCAGATACGCAGTATTTT
TRBV11-3	TRBJ2-1	few	TRBD2	CASSYRGLAVGAEQFF	TGTGCCAGCAGCTACAGAGGACTAGCAGTTGGGGCTGAGCAGTTCTTC